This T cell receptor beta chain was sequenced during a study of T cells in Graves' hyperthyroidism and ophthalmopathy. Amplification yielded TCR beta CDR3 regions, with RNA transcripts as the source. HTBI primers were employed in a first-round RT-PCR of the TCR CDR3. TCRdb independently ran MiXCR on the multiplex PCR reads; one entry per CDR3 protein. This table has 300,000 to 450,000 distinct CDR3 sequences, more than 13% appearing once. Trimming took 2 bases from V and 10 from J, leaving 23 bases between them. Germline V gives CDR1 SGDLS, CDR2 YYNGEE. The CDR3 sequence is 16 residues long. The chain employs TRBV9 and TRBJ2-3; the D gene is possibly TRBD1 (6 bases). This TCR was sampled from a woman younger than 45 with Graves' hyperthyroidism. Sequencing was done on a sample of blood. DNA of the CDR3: TGTGCCAGCAGCGTCCTTCCGGGACAACTGGGGGATGCGCAGTATTTT. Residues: CASSVLPGQLGDAQYF. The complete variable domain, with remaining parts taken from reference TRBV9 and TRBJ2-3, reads DSGVTQTPKHLITATGQRVTLRCSPRSGDLSVYWYQQSLDQGLQFLIQYYNGEERAKGNILERFSAQQFPDLHSELNLSSLELGDSALYFCASSVLPGQLGDAQYFGPGTRLTVL.